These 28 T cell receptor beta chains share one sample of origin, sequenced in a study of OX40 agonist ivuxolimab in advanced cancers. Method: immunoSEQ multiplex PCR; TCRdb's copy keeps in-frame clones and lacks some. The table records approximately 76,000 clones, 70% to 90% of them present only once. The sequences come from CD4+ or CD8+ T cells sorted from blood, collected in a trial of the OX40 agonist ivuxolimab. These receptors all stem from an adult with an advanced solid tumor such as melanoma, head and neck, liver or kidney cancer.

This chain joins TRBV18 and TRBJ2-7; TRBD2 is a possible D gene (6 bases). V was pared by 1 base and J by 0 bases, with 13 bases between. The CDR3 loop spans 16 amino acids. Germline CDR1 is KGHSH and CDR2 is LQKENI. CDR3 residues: CASSPQGGVFSYEQYF. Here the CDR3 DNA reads TGTGCCAGCTCACCACAGGGCGGGGTCTTCTCCTACGAGCAGTACTTC.

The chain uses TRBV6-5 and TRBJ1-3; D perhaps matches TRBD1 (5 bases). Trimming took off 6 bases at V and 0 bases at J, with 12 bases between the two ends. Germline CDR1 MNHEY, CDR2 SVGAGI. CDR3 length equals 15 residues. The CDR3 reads CASSQRQGSGNTIYF. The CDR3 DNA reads TGTGCCAGCAGCCAACGCCAGGGCTCTGGAAACACCATATATTTT.

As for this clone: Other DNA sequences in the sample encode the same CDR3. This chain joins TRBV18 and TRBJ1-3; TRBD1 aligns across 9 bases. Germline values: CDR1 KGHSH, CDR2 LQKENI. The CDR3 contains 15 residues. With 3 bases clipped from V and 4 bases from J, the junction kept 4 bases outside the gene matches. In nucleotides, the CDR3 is TGTGCCAGCTCACCTGTACAGGGGGCCGGAAACACCATATATTTT. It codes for CASSPVQGAGNTIYF.

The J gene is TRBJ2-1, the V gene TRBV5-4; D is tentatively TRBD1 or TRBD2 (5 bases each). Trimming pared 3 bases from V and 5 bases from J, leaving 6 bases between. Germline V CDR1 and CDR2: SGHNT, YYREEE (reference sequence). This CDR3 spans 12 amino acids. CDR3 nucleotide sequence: TGTGCCAGCAGCTGGGACCACAATGAGCAGTTCTTC. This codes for CASSWDHNEQFF.

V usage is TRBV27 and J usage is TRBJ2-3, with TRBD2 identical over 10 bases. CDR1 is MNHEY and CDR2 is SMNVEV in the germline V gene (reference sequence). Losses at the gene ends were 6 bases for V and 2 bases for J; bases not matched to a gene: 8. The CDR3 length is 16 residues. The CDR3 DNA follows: TGTGCCAGCAGCACGGTAGCGGGAGGACTCACAGATACGCAGTATTTT. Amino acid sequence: CASSTVAGGLTDTQYF.

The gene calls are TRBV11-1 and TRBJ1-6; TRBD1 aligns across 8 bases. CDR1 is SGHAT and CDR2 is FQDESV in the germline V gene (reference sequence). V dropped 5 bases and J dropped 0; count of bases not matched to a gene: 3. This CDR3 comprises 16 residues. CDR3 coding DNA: TGTGCCAGCAGCACGACAGGGGCCTCCTATAATTCACCCCTCCACTTT. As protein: CASSTTGASYNSPLHF.

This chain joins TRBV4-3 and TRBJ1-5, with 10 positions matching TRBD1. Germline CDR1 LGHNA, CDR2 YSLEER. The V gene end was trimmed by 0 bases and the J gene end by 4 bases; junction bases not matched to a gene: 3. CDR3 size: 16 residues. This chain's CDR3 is CASSQDWGQGNQPQHF. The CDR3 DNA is TGCGCCAGCAGCCAAGATTGGGGACAGGGGAATCAGCCCCAGCATTTT.

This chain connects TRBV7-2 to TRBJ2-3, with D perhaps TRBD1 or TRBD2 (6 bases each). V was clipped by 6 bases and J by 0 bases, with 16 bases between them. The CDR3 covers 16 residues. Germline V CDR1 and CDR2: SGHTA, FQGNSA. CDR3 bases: TGTGCCAGCAGTTACGGGGGCGGTTCTAGCACAGATACGCAGTATTTT. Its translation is CASSYGGGSSTDTQYF.

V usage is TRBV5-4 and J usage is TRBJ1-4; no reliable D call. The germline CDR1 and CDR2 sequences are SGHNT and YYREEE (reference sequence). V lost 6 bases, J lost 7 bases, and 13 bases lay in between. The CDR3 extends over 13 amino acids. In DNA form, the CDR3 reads TGTGCCAGCATAAGGGTGGAAGGTGAAAAACTGTTTTTT. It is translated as CASIRVEGEKLFF.

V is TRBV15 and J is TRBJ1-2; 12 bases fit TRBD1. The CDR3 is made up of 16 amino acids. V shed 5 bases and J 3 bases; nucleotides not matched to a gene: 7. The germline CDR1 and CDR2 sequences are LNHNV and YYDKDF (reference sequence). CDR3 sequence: CATSWGQGAGHYGYTF. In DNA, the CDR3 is TGTGCCACCAGCTGGGGACAGGGGGCCGGGCACTATGGCTACACCTTC.

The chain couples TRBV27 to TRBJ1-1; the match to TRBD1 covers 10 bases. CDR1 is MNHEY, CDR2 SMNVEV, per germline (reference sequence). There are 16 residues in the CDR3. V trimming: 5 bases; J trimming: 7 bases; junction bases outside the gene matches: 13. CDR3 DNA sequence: TGTGCCAGCAGTCCCTCGACAGGGGGCGTCCTTTTTGAAGCTTTCTTT. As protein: CASSPSTGGVLFEAFF.

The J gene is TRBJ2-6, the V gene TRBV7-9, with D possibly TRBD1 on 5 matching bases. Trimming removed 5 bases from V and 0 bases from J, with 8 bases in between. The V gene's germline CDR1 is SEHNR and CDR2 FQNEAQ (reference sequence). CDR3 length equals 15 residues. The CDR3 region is CASSDDSSGANVLTF. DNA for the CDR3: TGTGCCAGCAGCGACGACAGCTCTGGGGCCAACGTCCTGACTTTC.

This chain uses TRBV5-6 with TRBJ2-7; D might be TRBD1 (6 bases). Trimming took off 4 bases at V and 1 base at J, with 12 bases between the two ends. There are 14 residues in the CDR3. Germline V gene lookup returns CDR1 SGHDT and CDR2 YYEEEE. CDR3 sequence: CASSRDTGSYEQYF. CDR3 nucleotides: TGTGCCAGCAGCCGAGATACAGGGTCCTACGAGCAGTACTTC.

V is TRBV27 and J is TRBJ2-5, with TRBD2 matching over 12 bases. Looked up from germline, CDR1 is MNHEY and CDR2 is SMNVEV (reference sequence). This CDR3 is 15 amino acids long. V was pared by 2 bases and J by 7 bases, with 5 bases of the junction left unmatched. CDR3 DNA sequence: TGTGCCAGCAGTTTAGGTGTACTAGCGGGGGGGACCCAGTACTTC. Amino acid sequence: CASSLGVLAGGTQYF.

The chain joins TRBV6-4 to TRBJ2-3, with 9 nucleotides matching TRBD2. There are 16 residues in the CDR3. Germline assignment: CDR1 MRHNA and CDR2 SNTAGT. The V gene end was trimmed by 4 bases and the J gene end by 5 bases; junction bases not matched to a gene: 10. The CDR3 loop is CASSVGAGGVRDTQYF. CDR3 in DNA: TGTGCCAGCAGTGTTGGTGCGGGAGGGGTCAGAGATACGCAGTATTTT.

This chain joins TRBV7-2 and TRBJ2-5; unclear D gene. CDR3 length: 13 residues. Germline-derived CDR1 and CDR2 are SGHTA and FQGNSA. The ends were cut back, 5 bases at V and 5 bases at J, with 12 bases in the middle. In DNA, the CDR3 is TGTGCCAGCAGCCCCCGGATGGAGGAGACCCAGTACTTC. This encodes CASSPRMEETQYF.

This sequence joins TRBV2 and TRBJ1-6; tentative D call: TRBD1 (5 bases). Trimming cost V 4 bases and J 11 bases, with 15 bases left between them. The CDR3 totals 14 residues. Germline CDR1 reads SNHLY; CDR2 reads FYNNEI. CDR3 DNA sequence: TGTGCCAGCAGTGGGGGCCCTAAGGGGACACCCCTCCACTTT. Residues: CASSGGPKGTPLHF.

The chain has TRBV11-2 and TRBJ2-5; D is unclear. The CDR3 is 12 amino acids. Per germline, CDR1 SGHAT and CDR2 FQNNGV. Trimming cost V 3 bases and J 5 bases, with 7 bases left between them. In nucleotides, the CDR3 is TGTGCCAGCAGCTTCGTGGGGGAGACCCAGTACTTC. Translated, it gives CASSFVGETQYF.

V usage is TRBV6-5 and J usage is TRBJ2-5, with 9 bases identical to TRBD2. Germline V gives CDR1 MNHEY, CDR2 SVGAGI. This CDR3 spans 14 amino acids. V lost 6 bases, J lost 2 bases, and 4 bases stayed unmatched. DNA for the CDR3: TGTGCCAGCAGGCGGACTAGCGCTCAAGAGACCCAGTACTTC. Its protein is CASRRTSAQETQYF.

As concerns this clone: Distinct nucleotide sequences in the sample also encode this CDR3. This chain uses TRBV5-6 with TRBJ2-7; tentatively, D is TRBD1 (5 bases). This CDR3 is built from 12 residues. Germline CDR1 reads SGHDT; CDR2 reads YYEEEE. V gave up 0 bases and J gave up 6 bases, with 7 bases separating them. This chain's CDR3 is CASSLVRGEQYF. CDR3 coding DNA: TGTGCCAGCAGCTTGGTAAGGGGCGAGCAGTACTTC.

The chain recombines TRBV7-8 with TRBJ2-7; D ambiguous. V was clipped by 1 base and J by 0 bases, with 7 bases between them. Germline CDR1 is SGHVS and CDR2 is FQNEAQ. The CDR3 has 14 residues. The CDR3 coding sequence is TGTGCCAGCAGCTTAGGCCCCAGCTCCTACGAGCAGTACTTC. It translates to CASSLGPSSYEQYF.

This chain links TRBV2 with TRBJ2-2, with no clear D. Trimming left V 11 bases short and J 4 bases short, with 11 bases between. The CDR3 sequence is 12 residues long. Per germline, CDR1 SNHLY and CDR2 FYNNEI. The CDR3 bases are TGTGCCGGTGGGCAGACCACCGGGGAGCTGTTTTTT. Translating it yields CAGGQTTGELFF. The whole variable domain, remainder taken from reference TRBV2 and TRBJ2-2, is EPEVTQTPSHQVTQMGQEVILRCVPISNHLYFYWYRQILGQKVEFLVSFYNNEISEKSEIFDDQFSVERPDGSNFTLKIRSTKLEDSAMYFCAGGQTTGELFFGEGSRLTVL.

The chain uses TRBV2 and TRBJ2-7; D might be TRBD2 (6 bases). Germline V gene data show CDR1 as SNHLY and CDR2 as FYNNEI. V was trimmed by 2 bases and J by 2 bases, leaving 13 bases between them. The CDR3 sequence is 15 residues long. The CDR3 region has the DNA TGTGCCAGCAGTGAAATGGGTTCTAGCGCCTACGAGCAGTACTTC. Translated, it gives CASSEMGSSAYEQYF. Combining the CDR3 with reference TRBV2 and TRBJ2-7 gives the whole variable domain EPEVTQTPSHQVTQMGQEVILRCVPISNHLYFYWYRQILGQKVEFLVSFYNNEISEKSEIFDDQFSVERPDGSNFTLKIRSTKLEDSAMYFCASSEMGSSAYEQYFGPGTRLTVT.

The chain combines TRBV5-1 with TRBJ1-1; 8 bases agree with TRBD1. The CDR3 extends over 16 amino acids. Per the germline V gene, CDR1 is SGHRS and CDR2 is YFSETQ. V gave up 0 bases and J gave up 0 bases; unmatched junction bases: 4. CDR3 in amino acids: CASSLAGGGVNTEAFF. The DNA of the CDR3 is TGCGCCAGCAGCTTGGCAGGGGGCGGGGTGAACACTGAAGCTTTCTTT.

The CDR3 here is CASSSDRAGGYTF. The CDR3 region has the DNA TGTGCCAGCAGCTCGGACAGGGCCGGAGGCTACACCTTC. The gene calls are TRBV11-3 and TRBJ1-2; 8 bases fit TRBD1. V gave up 4 bases and J gave up 8 bases; unmatched junction bases: 6. The CDR3 totals 13 residues. The germline gives CDR1 SGHNT, CDR2 YENEEA. Full variable domain (missing parts from reference TRBV11-3 and TRBJ1-2): EAGVVQSPRYKIIEKKQPVAFWCNPISGHNTLYWYLQNLGQGPELLIRYENEEAVDDSQLPKDRFSAERLKGVDSTLKIQPAELGDSAVYLCASSSDRAGGYTFGSGTRLTVV.

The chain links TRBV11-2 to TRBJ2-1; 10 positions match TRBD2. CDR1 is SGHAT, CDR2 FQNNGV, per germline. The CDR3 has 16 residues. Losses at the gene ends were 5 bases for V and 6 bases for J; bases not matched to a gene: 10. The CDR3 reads CASSQPASGSVNEQFF. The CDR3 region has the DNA TGTGCCAGCAGCCAGCCTGCTAGCGGGAGTGTCAATGAGCAGTTCTTC.

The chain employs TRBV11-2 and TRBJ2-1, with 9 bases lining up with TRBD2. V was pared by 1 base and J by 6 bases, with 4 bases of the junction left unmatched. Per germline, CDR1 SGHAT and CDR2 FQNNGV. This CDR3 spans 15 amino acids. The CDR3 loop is CASSLVAGGSNEQFF. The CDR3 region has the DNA TGTGCCAGCAGCTTAGTGGCGGGAGGGTCCAATGAGCAGTTCTTC.

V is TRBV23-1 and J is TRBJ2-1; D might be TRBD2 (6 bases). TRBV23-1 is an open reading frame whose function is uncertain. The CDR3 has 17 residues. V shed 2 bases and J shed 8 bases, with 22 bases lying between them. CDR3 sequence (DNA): TGCGCCAGCAGTCAACCCGCGACTAGTATTGACGTGCATGAGCAGTTCTTC. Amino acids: CASSQPATSIDVHEQFF.